The 22 T cell receptor beta chains reported below all come from one sample, sequenced in a study of blood T cells in healthy people across ages. Alongside a J-beta primer mix, a sample-barcoded 5' primer served in a second PCR lasting roughly 6 to 11 cycles. TCRdb re-analysed the 5' RACE reads in MiXCR, keeping a single row per CDR3 protein. The sample consists of approximately 730,000 distinct CDR3 sequences, 53% of them appearing once. Sequenced: blood. Receptor source: a man older than 75 in good health.

There are a few counts of this clonotype. V gene TRBV10-3 combines with J gene TRBJ2-1; the match to TRBD1 covers 8 bases. CDR1 is ENHRY, CDR2 SYGVKD, per germline. After removal of 0 bases from V and 4 bases from J, the junction contained 2 bases not matched to a gene. The CDR3 has 15 residues. CDR3 in amino acids: CAISESRTGYNEQFF. CDR3 DNA sequence: TGTGCCATCAGTGAGTCCAGGACAGGGTACAATGAGCAGTTCTTC.

This clonotype has a handful of counts. V usage is TRBV15 and J usage is TRBJ1-2; 9 nucleotides align to TRBD1. This CDR3 comprises 15 residues. Trimming cost V 4 bases and J 7 bases; bases outside gene matches: 10. Germline CDR1 and CDR2: LNHNV and YYDKDF (reference sequence). CDR3 coding DNA: TGTGCCACCAGCATGAGACCCGGGACAGGGTTTGGCTACACCTTC. Amino acids: CATSMRPGTGFGYTF.

The chain couples TRBV3-1 to TRBJ2-1; 12 bases are shared with TRBD2. Germline V gene sequence: CDR1 LGHDT, CDR2 YNNKEL (reference sequence). V shed 4 bases, J shed 6 bases, and the junction held 7 bases outside the gene matches. CDR3 length: 16 amino acids. The CDR3 here is CASSRRTSGAANEQFF. The CDR3 DNA is TGTGCCAGCAGCCGCCGGACTAGCGGGGCCGCCAATGAGCAGTTCTTC.

The rearrangement joins TRBV7-6 to TRBJ2-7; D is tentatively TRBD1 or TRBD2 (5 bases each). The germline V and J ends were trimmed by 1 base and 6 bases, with 19 bases remaining between them. Germline CDR1 SGHVS, CDR2 FNYEAQ. The CDR3 runs to 16 residues. CDR3: CASSLVAGSVGGEQYF. For the CDR3, the DNA is TGTGCCAGCAGCTTAGTAGCAGGGTCCGTTGGAGGCGAGCAGTACTTC.

This clonotype has just a few counts. V gene TRBV7-9 combines with J gene TRBJ2-3, with 9 bases fitting TRBD2. V lost 5 bases, J lost 1 base, and 4 bases stayed unmatched. The length of the CDR3 is 15 residues. Germline CDR1 SEHNR, CDR2 FQNEAQ (reference sequence). CDR3 bases: TGTGCCAGCAGCGAAGCGGGAGGCCGCACAGATACGCAGTATTTT. The encoded protein is CASSEAGGRTDTQYF. The entire variable domain, with the rest obtained from reference TRBV7-9 and TRBJ2-3, is as follows: DTGVSQNPRHKITKRGQNVTFRCDPISEHNRLYWYRQTLGQGPEFLTYFQNEAQLEKSRLLSDRFSAERPKGSFSTLEIQRTEQGDSAMYLCASSEAGGRTDTQYFGPGTRLTVL.

Turning to this clonotype: Sequence at one end of the junction differs from germline and may be a read error. This chain joins TRBV28 and TRBJ2-6; D is perhaps TRBD1 or TRBD2 (5 bases each). The CDR3 is made up of 12 amino acids. Germline CDR1 and CDR2: MDHEN and SYDVKM. In nucleotides, the CDR3 is TGTGCCAGCAAAACCGGGGCCAGCGTCCTGACTTTC. Its protein is CASKTGASVLTF.

The J gene is TRBJ2-3, the V gene TRBV7-3; D remains ambiguous. The CDR3 is 14 amino acids. Germline V gene sequence: CDR1 SGHTA, CDR2 FQGTGA. Trimming took 5 bases from V and 3 from J, leaving 12 bases between them. Here the CDR3 reads CASSPDFRTDTQYF. The CDR3 bases are TGTGCCAGCAGCCCCGATTTTCGTACAGATACGCAGTATTTT.

This clonotype was seen just once. This chain links TRBV27 with TRBJ1-4; no reliable D call. The CDR3 extends over 14 amino acids. V dropped 3 bases and J dropped 10 bases, with 15 bases sitting between them. The germline CDR1 and CDR2 sequences are MNHEY and SMNVEV (reference sequence). CDR3 sequence: CASSFRTTEGKLFF. DNA of the CDR3: TGTGCCAGCAGTTTCAGGACCACCGAGGGAAAACTGTTTTTT.

The V call is TRBV18, the J call TRBJ2-4; 13 bases fit TRBD2. The CDR3 loop spans 18 amino acids. Germline CDR1 reads KGHSH; CDR2 reads LQKENI. Trimming at V came to 8 bases and at J to 1 base, leaving 11 bases not matched to a gene. CDR3 residues: CASTRGLAGEGAKNIQYF. CDR3 in DNA: TGTGCCAGCACCCGAGGACTAGCGGGAGAAGGGGCCAAAAACATTCAGTACTTC.

The V and J genes are TRBV5-1 and TRBJ2-5; D is possibly TRBD1 (5 bases). The CDR3 is made up of 21 amino acids. Germline V gene lookup returns CDR1 SGHRS and CDR2 YFSETQ. V gave up 3 bases and J gave up 11 bases, with 41 bases separating them. CDR3 amino acids: CASSSTLGRLNAGQGDNEQYF. The CDR3, as DNA: TGCGCCAGCAGCTCGACTCTGGGAAGATTGAACGCCGGCCAGGGTGATAATGAGCAGTACTTC.

This clonotype was counted between two and nine times. This chain links TRBV6-5 with TRBJ2-1; the match to TRBD2 covers 11 bases. The CDR3 consists of 16 residues. The trim removed 0 bases at V and 10 bases at J, leaving 8 bases unmatched. Germline V CDR1 and CDR2: MNHEY, SVGAGI. The CDR3 reads CASSYSSSGRVGEQFF. CDR3 in DNA: TGTGCCAGCAGTTACTCGAGTAGCGGGAGGGTAGGGGAGCAGTTCTTC.

The J gene is TRBJ2-5, the V gene TRBV2; the D gene is possibly TRBD1 (6 bases). V was trimmed by 4 bases and J by 2 bases, leaving 17 bases between them. Germline CDR1 is SNHLY and CDR2 is FYNNEI. CDR3 length: 16 amino acids. In nucleotides, the CDR3 is TGTGCCAGCAGTGGGGGGCGGTACAGGGCGCAAGAGACCCAGTACTTC. This gives the protein CASSGGRYRAQETQYF. Based on the CDR3 plus reference TRBV2 and TRBJ2-5, the full variable domain is EPEVTQTPSHQVTQMGQEVILRCVPISNHLYFYWYRQILGQKVEFLVSFYNNEISEKSEIFDDQFSVERPDGSNFTLKIRSTKLEDSAMYFCASSGGRYRAQETQYFGPGTRLLVL.

The table lists this clonotype with a count of one. At one of its ends the junction is not consistent with the germline gene, which may arise from a read error. This chain uses TRBV29-1 with TRBJ1-2; D is possibly TRBD1 (5 bases). Germline assignment: CDR1 SQVTM and CDR2 ANQGSEA. The CDR3 length is 13 residues. Here the CDR3 DNA reads TGCAGCGTTGACAGCCAGGGTGCAAATGGCCACACCTTC. Its protein is CSVDSQGANGHTF.

This sequence joins TRBV7-2 and TRBJ2-1; 14 nucleotides agree with TRBD2. CDR3 size: 13 residues. Trimming took 10 bases from V and 11 from J; bases not matched to a gene: 7. Germline-derived CDR1 and CDR2 are SGHTA and FQGNSA. CDR3 in amino acids: CATGTSGRNKQFF. The CDR3 DNA reads as TGTGCCACAGGGACTAGCGGGAGAAATAAGCAGTTCTTC.

The chain recombines TRBV6-2 or TRBV6-3 with TRBJ1-6, with a possible D match to TRBD1 (6 bases). Trimming cost V 6 bases and J 7 bases, with 7 bases left between them. Germline V gene lookup returns CDR1 MNHEY and CDR2 SVGEGT. The CDR3 loop spans 12 amino acids. CDR3 sequence (DNA): TGTGCCAGCAGAGGACAGAATTCACCCCTCCACTTT. Translating gives CASRGQNSPLHF.

This clonotype was seen a few times. The rearrangement joins TRBV7-9 to TRBJ2-3; unclear D gene. Germline-derived CDR1 and CDR2 are SEHNR and FQNEAQ (reference sequence). The CDR3 totals 13 residues. V lost 6 bases to trimming and J lost 2 bases, with 9 bases between them. DNA of the CDR3: TGTGCCAGCAGGCTGGACGCCACAGATACGCAGTATTTT. This translates into CASRLDATDTQYF.

This chain joins TRBV7-2 and TRBJ2-1; no clear D. This CDR3 contains 16 residues. CDR1 and CDR2 from the germline V gene are SGHTA and FQGNSA. V shed 5 bases and J shed 0 bases, with 14 bases lying between them. This CDR3 is CTSSPRPRSSYNEQFF. CDR3 sequence (DNA): TGTACCAGCAGCCCCCGCCCCAGGAGCTCCTACAATGAGCAGTTCTTC.

The chain carries TRBV7-2 and TRBJ1-1; possibly TRBD1 for D (5 bases). Germline CDR1 and CDR2: SGHTA and FQGNSA. V lost 0 bases and J lost 1, with 12 bases in between. This CDR3 spans 16 amino acids. Written as DNA, the CDR3 is TGTGCCAGCAGCTTAGCCGGCGGGGCGGCGAACACTGAAGCTTTCTTT. This encodes CASSLAGGAANTEAFF.

This chain joins TRBV27 and TRBJ2-4; 8 bases match TRBD1. The end of the DNA fits TRBJ2-7 better, so the J call may be wrong. Per the germline V gene, CDR1 is MNHEY and CDR2 is SMNVEV (reference sequence). There are 14 residues in the CDR3. CDR3 in amino acids: CASSQWDRSYEQYF. In nucleotides, the CDR3 is TGTGCCAGCAGCCAATGGGACAGGTCCTACGAGCAGTACTTC.

The chain joins TRBV7-9 to TRBJ2-3; D is unresolved. V lost 5 bases to trimming and J lost 0 bases, with 9 bases between them. Germline values: CDR1 SEHNR, CDR2 FQNEAQ (reference sequence). This CDR3 region has 14 residues. CDR3 DNA sequence: TGTGCCAGCAGCCGGACGGATAGCACAGATACGCAGTATTTT. Protein product: CASSRTDSTDTQYF. Combining the CDR3 with reference TRBV7-9 and TRBJ2-3 gives the whole variable domain DTGVSQNPRHKITKRGQNVTFRCDPISEHNRLYWYRQTLGQGPEFLTYFQNEAQLEKSRLLSDRFSAERPKGSFSTLEIQRTEQGDSAMYLCASSRTDSTDTQYFGPGTRLTVL.

V usage is TRBV27 and J usage is TRBJ2-1, with 14 bases that match TRBD2. CDR1 is MNHEY, CDR2 SMNVEV, per germline (reference sequence). Unmatched junction bases numbered 11, after V lost 8 bases and J lost 8 bases. The CDR3 is 16 amino acids. CDR3 residues: CASHRPGLAGVDEQFF. The CDR3, as DNA: TGTGCCAGCCACCGACCGGGACTAGCGGGAGTGGATGAGCAGTTCTTC.

Here the CDR3 DNA reads TGTGCCAGCAGCCCACAGACTAGCAAGCGGGAGACCCAGTACTTC. Amino acids: CASSPQTSKRETQYF. This chain links TRBV7-2 with TRBJ2-5; 7 bases are shared with TRBD2. The CDR3 totals 15 residues. Germline V gene sequence: CDR1 SGHTA, CDR2 FQGNSA. Losses at the gene ends were 5 bases for V and 5 bases for J; bases not matched to a gene: 11.